This entry lists 13 T cell receptor beta chains sequenced from one sample in a study of CD8+ T cells in alopecia areata. Noted treatment: oral pan-JAK inhibitor, 5-10 mg twice daily. Extraction of RNA preceded its reverse transcription into cDNA, which served as the sequencing template. Clones were sequenced by immunoSEQ multiplex PCR, and TCRdb holds only the in-frame ones, with some missing. Here the sample spans under 150,000 clones, roughly 57% being singletons. Sequencing was performed on CD4+ T cells sorted from blood, taken at week 4, from a patient treated with tofacitinib. Receptors were obtained from a human donor with alopecia areata.

This clone has only one observation. This rearrangement joins TRBV28 to TRBJ2-5; TRBD2 agrees at 13 bases. Unmatched junction bases numbered 4, after V lost 2 bases and J lost 1 base. CDR3 length: 17 amino acids. The germline gives CDR1 MDHEN, CDR2 SYDVKM. The CDR3: CASSLLGLAGVQETQYF. CDR3 nucleotide sequence: TGTGCCAGCAGTTTACTCGGACTAGCGGGAGTCCAAGAGACCCAGTACTTC.

The chain has TRBV25-1 and TRBJ2-2; 8 nucleotides match TRBD1. V dropped 3 bases and J dropped 7; count of bases not matched to a gene: 10. Germline CDR1 MGHDK, CDR2 SYGVNS. The CDR3 loop spans 16 amino acids. The CDR3 coding sequence is TGTGCCAGCAGTGACCCCCGGACAGGGAGCGGCGGGGAGCTGTTTTTT. Protein: CASSDPRTGSGGELFF.

This rearrangement joins TRBV6-6 to TRBJ1-5; 10 bases are a match to TRBD1. The ends lost 2 bases at V and 2 bases at J; junction bases unmatched: 3. The CDR3 loop spans 16 amino acids. Per germline, CDR1 MNHNY and CDR2 SVGAGI (reference sequence). Here the CDR3 reads CASSYTGTGGNQPQHF. CDR3 sequence (DNA): TGTGCCAGCAGTTACACAGGGACAGGGGGCAATCAGCCCCAGCATTTT.

Judged by abundance, this clone is medium-sized. The CDR3 DNA follows: TGTGCCAGCAGTAAAGTCCTGGGGGCCCAGTACTTC. It codes for CASSKVLGAQYF. J is TRBJ2-5 and V is TRBV28; D tentatively fits TRBD1 or TRBD2 (5 bases each). This CDR3 region has 12 residues. V lost 5 bases and J lost 9, with 13 bases in between. CDR1 and CDR2 (germline): MDHEN, SYDVKM.

The chain couples TRBV5-6 to TRBJ1-2; 10 bases map to TRBD1. Trimming at V came to 4 bases and at J to 4 bases, leaving 10 bases not matched to a gene. CDR3 length equals 16 residues. CDR1 and CDR2 from the germline V gene are SGHDT and YYEEEE. CDR3 sequence: CASSIAGTGARYGYTF. The CDR3 bases are TGTGCCAGCAGCATAGCCGGGACAGGGGCCCGCTATGGCTACACCTTC.

This clone occurred a few times. For the CDR3, the DNA is TGCAGCGTTGGAAGGTCTAGCGTGTCGGATGAGCAGTTCTTC. Its protein is CSVGRSSVSDEQFF. The V gene is TRBV29-1, the J gene TRBJ2-1; possibly TRBD2 for D (6 bases). The germline V gene encodes CDR1 SQVTM and CDR2 ANQGSEA. The CDR3 extends over 14 amino acids. V dropped 4 bases and J dropped 8 bases, with 18 bases sitting between them.

The gene calls are TRBV7-2 and TRBJ2-5; TRBD1 matches 7 bases. Germline lookup yields CDR1 SGHTA and CDR2 FQGNSA. The CDR3 is made up of 13 amino acids. The ends lost 6 bases at V and 5 bases at J; junction bases unmatched: 6. CDR3 protein: CASRKTGTETQYF. CDR3 in DNA: TGTGCCAGCAGGAAGACAGGGACGGAGACCCAGTACTTC.

This chain links TRBV25-1 with TRBJ2-3; 7 nucleotides line up with TRBD1. Germline trimming cut 8 bases from V and 4 bases from J; bases unmatched to any gene: 12. The CDR3 is 15 amino acids. Germline V gene sequence: CDR1 MGHDK, CDR2 SYGVNS. In DNA, the CDR3 is TGTGCCAGCGTCGTCAGGCAGGGGGTCGCAGATACGCAGTATTTT. It yields the protein CASVVRQGVADTQYF.

The V and J genes are TRBV2 and TRBJ2-6; no reliable D call. V lost 7 bases, J lost 3 bases, and 4 bases lay in between. There are 12 residues in the CDR3. Germline V gene lookup returns CDR1 SNHLY and CDR2 FYNNEI. For the CDR3, the DNA is TGTGCCAGCAACGGTGGGGCCAACGTCCTGACTTTC. This codes for CASNGGANVLTF.

CDR3 coding DNA: TGTGCCAGCAGCTCGAGCTTCCAAGAGACCCAGTACTTC. This gives the protein CASSSSFQETQYF. The chain links TRBV5-6 to TRBJ2-5, with D unresolved. V lost 3 bases to trimming and J lost 1 base, with 7 bases between them. The germline gives CDR1 SGHDT, CDR2 YYEEEE. The CDR3 sequence is 13 residues long.

A remark on this clone: Other DNA sequences in this specimen translate into the identical CDR3. This rearrangement joins TRBV7-2 to TRBJ1-2; 7 nucleotides match TRBD1. V lost 5 bases and J lost 2; bases outside the gene matches: 5. Germline CDR1 is SGHTA and CDR2 is FQGNSA. CDR3 size: 14 residues. The CDR3 sequence: CASSPRDSNYGYTF. The DNA of the CDR3 is TGTGCCAGCAGCCCTCGGGACAGCAACTATGGCTACACCTTC.

The chain employs TRBV6-7 and TRBJ1-5; D call uncertain. TRBV6-7 is an ORF; its function is uncertain. The CDR3 spans 15 residues. Trimming cost V 4 bases and J 0 bases, with 10 bases left between them. As DNA, the CDR3 is TGTGCCAGCAGTTTTCAGCAATATAGCAATCAGCCCCAGCATTTT. It specifies CASSFQQYSNQPQHF.

This clone has a single count. This chain links TRBV5-1 with TRBJ1-1; D is undetermined. Germline assignment: CDR1 SGHRS and CDR2 YFSETQ. The V end was cut by 1 base, the J end by 0 bases, with 4 bases between. CDR3 size: 13 residues. Here the CDR3 DNA reads TGCGCCAGCAGCTTGCGTGTGAACACTGAAGCTTTCTTT. Its translation is CASSLRVNTEAFF.